This T cell receptor (beta chain) was documented in a study of regulatory T cells in long-lasting Graves disease. Across the whole study: Graves' patients with a new diagnosis had received antithyroid drugs under 3 months.

The time point here: newly diagnosed GD, antithyroid drugs for less than 3 months. PBMCs were the source of the RNA used for TCR sequencing. There are 11 residues in the CDR3. V was cut by 7 bases and J by 0 bases, with 5 bases left in between. In germline, CDR1 is SQVTM, CDR2 ANQGSEA. Many counts were recorded for this clonotype. Library construction for TCR beta used iRepertoire HTBI primers and Arm-PCR of CDR3 regions. MiXCR, run by TCRdb on the multiplex PCR reads, gives a single entry per CDR3 protein. This repertoire shows over 350,000 distinct CDR3 sequences, 15% found once; its top ten account for under 9%. These sequences were also reported in another study, on T cells in Graves' hyperthyroidism and ophthalmopathy. Per that paper: Exclusion followed for patients with uncontrolled infection, other autoimmune disease, pregnancy or lactation. An initial round of RT-PCR targeting the TCR CDR3 relied on the HTBI primer set.

This chain connects TRBV29-1 to TRBJ2-3; D is ambiguous. This receptor was identified in a woman aged 40 to 49 with Graves disease. The sample consisted of peripheral blood mononuclear cells (PBMCs), taken at new diagnosis, from a patient treated with antithyroid drugs. The CDR3 DNA reads TGCAGCGGGCTTAGCACAGATACGCAGTATTTT. This gives the protein CSGLSTDTQYF.